The 16 T cell receptor beta chains presented below share a single source sample, sequenced in a study of patients and donors after allogeneic stem cell transplantation. TCRdb recomputed calls from the RT-PCR reads with MiXCR, one row per CDR3 protein. In the table there are 200,000 to 250,000 distinct CDR3 sequences, 13% to 15% of which are singletons. Sequenced sample: blood, either unsorted or a sorted T cell fraction (not recorded which). Receptors originate from a human donor who was either an allogeneic HSCT recipient or a stem cell or donor lymphocyte infusion donor (not recorded which). It is not recorded whose cells these are; they may come from a transplant donor.

This clonotype was recorded many times. The chain joins TRBV30 to TRBJ1-1; TRBD1 matches at 7 bases. The CDR3 loop spans 13 amino acids. The trim removed 1 base at V and 6 bases at J, leaving 5 bases unmatched. Per germline, CDR1 GTSNPN and CDR2 SVGIG (reference sequence). CDR3 in DNA: TGTGCCTGGAGTGCCGGCAGGGGGGCTGAAGCTTTCTTT. This translates into CAWSAGRGAEAFF.

In this sample, this clonotype turned up a few times. This rearrangement joins TRBV20-1 to TRBJ2-3; 8 positions agree with TRBD1. CDR3 length equals 15 residues. Germline-derived CDR1 and CDR2 are DFQATT and SNEGSKA (reference sequence). After removal of 3 bases from V and 3 bases from J, the junction contained 8 bases not matched to a gene. The CDR3 region is CSASPRTGKTDTQYF. Here the CDR3 DNA reads TGCAGTGCTAGTCCCAGGACAGGGAAGACAGATACGCAGTATTTT.

This clonotype was found a few times. The rearrangement uses TRBV7-3 and TRBJ2-3; TRBD2 matches 9 bases. This CDR3 has 15 residues. V lost 2 bases and J lost 6; bases outside the gene matches: 6. Germline assignment: CDR1 SGHTA and CDR2 FQGTGA. This chain's CDR3 is CASSLVGTSQDTQYF. The CDR3 DNA reads as TGTGCCAGCAGCTTAGTTGGGACTAGCCAGGATACGCAGTATTTT.

This clonotype was detected only a few times. A read error may be the cause here, since a much bigger clone is one base away. The conserved phenylalanine or tryptophan is not found at the CDR3 terminus, so this likely reflects a read error. The V and J genes are TRBV29-1 and TRBJ2-2; 9 nucleotides agree with TRBD1. Germline CDR1 reads SQVTM; CDR2 reads ANQGSEA. The ends lost 4 bases at V and 4 bases at J; junction bases unmatched: 4. CDR3 length: 14 amino acids. In nucleotides, the CDR3 is TGCAGCGTTGCGACAGGGGGGACCACCGGGGAGCTGTTTTCT. It specifies CSVATGGTTGELFS.

The genes are TRBV10-3 and TRBJ1-2; no clear D gene. This CDR3 contains 13 residues. The germline gives CDR1 ENHRY, CDR2 SYGVKD. With 2 bases removed from V and 4 bases from J, the gap between germline ends came to 8 bases. CDR3 amino acids: CAISEAELYGYTF. The CDR3 DNA follows: TGTGCCATCAGTGAGGCAGAACTCTATGGCTACACCTTC.

This chain uses TRBV24-1 with TRBJ2-4; either TRBD1 or TRBD2 may supply D (6 bases each). The V and J ends lost 4 bases and 0 bases respectively, with 9 bases between them. Germline V lookup: CDR1 KGHDR, CDR2 SFDVKD. There are 15 residues in the CDR3. This chain's CDR3 is CATSEGGGAKNIQYF. DNA of the CDR3: TGTGCCACCAGTGAAGGAGGGGGAGCCAAAAACATTCAGTACTTC.

This clonotype was counted many times. The chain employs TRBV5-1 and TRBJ2-3; 8 nucleotides align to TRBD2. The CDR3 totals 15 residues. The J segment lost 5 bases and the V segment lost 0 bases, leaving 5 bases of the junction unmatched. Germline V gene lookup returns CDR1 SGHRS and CDR2 YFSETQ. In DNA, the CDR3 is TGCGCCAGCAGCTTGGAAGCGGGAGTCCTAGATACGCAGTATTTT. Residues: CASSLEAGVLDTQYF.

This clonotype has just a few counts. The chain links TRBV29-1 to TRBJ1-2; TRBD1 matches at 8 bases. V shed 0 bases, J shed 5 bases, and the junction held 5 bases outside the gene matches. Per the germline V gene, CDR1 is SQVTM and CDR2 is ANQGSEA. The CDR3 has 14 residues. The CDR3 region has the DNA TGCAGCGTTGAAGATTCCGGGACAGGTTATGGCTACACCTTC. This codes for CSVEDSGTGYGYTF.

This clonotype was found a few times. The V and J genes are TRBV5-1 and TRBJ2-5; tentative D call: TRBD1 (6 bases). The CDR3 is 14 residues long. V was shortened by 0 bases and J by 4 bases, with 10 bases between the two germline ends. Germline loops: CDR1 SGHRS, CDR2 YFSETQ. The CDR3 reads CASSLVVGGETQYF. DNA of the CDR3: TGCGCCAGCAGCTTGGTGGTAGGGGGAGAGACCCAGTACTTC.

The chain links TRBV19 to TRBJ2-4; D gene uncertain. This CDR3 is 13 amino acids long. The ends were cut back, 9 bases at V and 12 bases at J, with 21 bases in the middle. Looked up from germline, CDR1 is LNHDA and CDR2 is SQIVND (reference sequence). The CDR3 is CASSPSRLGSQYF. The CDR3 DNA reads as TGTGCCAGCTCTCCTTCGCGGCTTGGCAGTCAGTACTTC.

The table lists this clonotype with many counts. The genes are TRBV5-6 and TRBJ2-1; 9 bases are a match to TRBD2. Trimming removed 3 bases from V and 7 bases from J; junction bases left unmatched: 5. CDR1 and CDR2 (germline): SGHDT, YYEEEE. The CDR3 is made up of 14 amino acids. In DNA form, the CDR3 reads TGTGCCAGCAGCTCGGGACTAGCTGGGAATGAGCAGTTCTTC. Its translation is CASSSGLAGNEQFF.

This clonotype was observed at least ten times. The genes are TRBV29-1 and TRBJ2-7; 9 bases match TRBD1. Unmatched junction bases numbered 14, after V lost 6 bases and J lost 2 bases. The CDR3 sequence is 16 residues long. CDR1 and CDR2 (germline): SQVTM, ANQGSEA. The CDR3 region is CSVSNAGQGRAYEQYF. As DNA, the CDR3 is TGCAGCGTATCTAACGCCGGACAGGGGAGGGCCTACGAGCAGTACTTC.

This clonotype occurred a few times. V is TRBV20-1 and J is TRBJ1-6, with 7 bases matching TRBD1. Trimming cost V 0 bases and J 10 bases; bases outside gene matches: 18. In germline, CDR1 is DFQATT, CDR2 SNEGSKA (reference sequence). The CDR3 has 18 residues. The CDR3 DNA reads TGCAGTGCTAGAGATAAGCGGGACAGTTTGTTCGAGGGATCACCCCTCCACTTT. Translation gives CSARDKRDSLFEGSPLHF.

The chain links TRBV12-3 or TRBV12-4 to TRBJ1-1, with 9 bases identical to TRBD1. The trim removed 6 bases at V and 1 base at J, leaving 6 bases unmatched. The CDR3 extends over 15 amino acids. This chain's CDR3 is CASSTTGGPNTEAFF. The CDR3 region has the DNA TGTGCCAGCAGCACTACAGGGGGCCCGAACACTGAAGCTTTCTTT.

The chain carries TRBV10-3 and TRBJ1-2; no definite D call. This CDR3 contains 13 residues. V lost 4 bases and J 6 bases, leaving 12 bases between the germline ends. CDR1 ENHRY and CDR2 SYGVKD come from the germline V gene. CDR3 coding DNA: TGTGCCATCAGTGCCGGGAGGGTCGATGGCTACACCTTC. Translating gives CAISAGRVDGYTF.

Many counts were recorded for this clonotype. The rearrangement joins TRBV4-3 to TRBJ2-1, with 9 bases aligning to TRBD1. Per germline, CDR1 LGHNA and CDR2 YSLEER. This CDR3 contains 15 residues. Losses at the gene ends were 1 base for V and 8 bases for J; bases not matched to a gene: 6. CDR3 DNA: TGCGCCAGCAGCCAAGGACAGGGGGTTACCGATGAGCAGTTCTTC. Translation gives CASSQGQGVTDEQFF.